This is a list of T cell receptor beta chains from one sample in a study of regulatory T cells in long-lasting Graves disease. TCRdb ran MiXCR on the multiplex PCR reads and lists one entry per CDR3 protein. The table includes some 250,000 distinct CDR3 sequences, roughly a fifth detected once. The material sequenced was peripheral blood mononuclear cells (PBMCs), taken at new diagnosis, from a patient treated with antithyroid drugs. These receptors originate from a female donor with Graves disease. Both conserved end residues are part of each CDR3. A D gene is named only where the DNA matches it firmly. A clone size is listed for some rows: how often the clone was seen (once, few, many), or a class if it is expanded.

clone_size	d_call	cdr3_length	v_call	j_call	cdr3_aa	cdr3_nt
many	TRBD1	15	TRBV18	TRBJ1-4	CASSPSGQGHEKLFF	TGTGCCAGCTCACCGTCAGGACAGGGACATGAAAAACTGTTTTTT
many	-	16	TRBV27	TRBJ1-2	CASSLSQGTKHYGYTF	TGTGCCAGCAGTTTATCACAAGGAACTAAACACTATGGCTACACCTTC
many	TRBD2	14	TRBV12-3/TRBV12-4	TRBJ2-5	CASSSSGGGETQYF	TGTGCCAGCAGTTCTAGCGGGGGGGGGGAGACCCAGTACTTC
many	-	13	TRBV7-3	TRBJ2-5	CASSGSFEETQYF	TGTGCCAGCAGTGGATCTTTCGAAGAGACCCAGTACTTC
many	TRBD2	14	TRBV20-1	TRBJ2-7	CSATKLSGGYEQYF	TGCAGTGCTACTAAGCTCAGCGGGGGATACGAGCAGTACTTC
few	-	15	TRBV25-1	TRBJ1-2	CASSERTISNYGYTF	TGTGCCAGCAGTGAACGGACAATCTCTAACTATGGCTACACCTTC
many	-	15	TRBV15	TRBJ2-5	CATSRGQGRIETQYF	TGTGCCACCAGCAGAGGGCAGGGGAGAATAGAGACCCAGTACTTC
-	TRBD1	14	TRBV10-3	TRBJ2-7	CAIRPGTGVYEQYF	TGTGCCATCAGACCCGGGACAGGGGTCTACGAGCAGTACTTC
many	-	12	TRBV6-2/TRBV6-3	TRBJ1-1	CASSYGQSEAFF	TGTGCCAGCAGTTACGGACAGTCTGAAGCTTTCTTT
many	TRBD1	16	TRBV15	TRBJ2-1	CATSRGQGRASNEQFF	TGTGCCACCAGCAGAGGACAGGGAAGGGCCAGCAATGAGCAGTTCTTC
many	-	15	TRBV27	TRBJ2-2	CASIEGHPDTGELFF	TGTGCCAGCATCGAGGGACACCCGGACACCGGGGAGCTGTTTTTT
many	-	14	TRBV9	TRBJ2-5	CASSPEGEGETQYF	TGTGCCAGCAGCCCAGAAGGCGAAGGAGAGACCCAGTACTTC
many	-	14	TRBV20-1	TRBJ2-3	CSASWQADTDTQYF	TGCAGTGCTAGTTGGCAGGCAGACACAGATACGCAGTATTTT
-	TRBD1	15	TRBV7-2	TRBJ1-3	CASSSGTGFRDTIYF	TGTGCCAGCAGTTCCGGGACAGGGTTTAGGGACACCATATATTTT
-	TRBD1	17	TRBV12-5	TRBJ1-2	CASGLVPPDRGRRGYTF	TGTGCTAGTGGTTTGGTCCCGCCGGACAGGGGGCGCAGAGGCTACACCTTC
many	TRBD2	14	TRBV24-1	TRBJ2-7	CATIASGRFYEQYF	TGTGCCACCATCGCTAGCGGGAGGTTCTACGAGCAGTACTTC
many	-	15	TRBV5-8	TRBJ2-3	CASSLRRASTDTQYF	TGTGCCAGCAGCTTGCGTAGGGCTAGCACAGATACGCAGTATTTT
many	TRBD2	16	TRBV4-1	TRBJ2-1	CASSQGTSGGANEQFF	TGCGCCAGCAGCCAAGGGACTAGCGGGGGGGCGAATGAGCAGTTCTTC
many	TRBD1	18	TRBV7-2	TRBJ1-6	CASSQGQVARTGGSPLHF	TGTGCCAGCAGCCAGGGACAGGTGGCTCGGACAGGTGGCTCACCCCTCCACTTT
many	TRBD2	16	TRBV11-2	TRBJ2-1	CASSSRTSGRDNEQFF	TGTGCCAGCAGCTCCCGGACTAGCGGGAGGGACAATGAGCAGTTCTTC
many	TRBD1	12	TRBV28	TRBJ2-5	CASRTGIETQYF	TGTGCCAGCAGGACAGGGATCGAGACCCAGTACTTC
many	-	13	TRBV6-1	TRBJ2-1	CASSNLGGSEQFF	TGTGCCAGCAGTAACCTTGGAGGTTCTGAGCAGTTCTTC
many	-	14	TRBV5-5	TRBJ2-1	CASSLVSQSNEQFF	TGTGCCAGCAGCTTGGTCTCCCAGAGTAATGAGCAGTTCTTC
many	TRBD2	14	TRBV20-1	TRBJ2-5	CSARGGGPKETQYF	TGCAGTGCCCGGGGGGGGGGCCCCAAAGAGACCCAGTACTTC
many	-	16	TRBV28	TRBJ1-5	CASSLNTGISNQPQHF	TGTGCCAGCAGTTTAAACACGGGGATAAGCAATCAGCCCCAGCATTTT
-	-	17	TRBV6-5	TRBJ1-3	CASSLNPESRNGNTIYF	TGTGCCAGCAGTTTGAACCCGGAGAGCAGGAATGGAAACACCATATATTTT
many	TRBD2	16	TRBV2	TRBJ2-3	CASSTKAGGGIDTQYF	TGTGCCAGCAGTACCAAAGCGGGAGGCGGGATAGATACGCAGTATTTT
many	-	14	TRBV5-1	TRBJ2-7	CASSLDWQIYEQYF	TGCGCCAGCAGCTTGGATTGGCAGATCTACGAGCAGTACTTC
many	-	14	TRBV2	TRBJ1-6	CASRDRNYNSPLHF	TGTGCCAGCCGTGACAGAAATTATAATTCACCCCTCCACTTT
-	TRBD2	16	TRBV20-1	TRBJ2-1	CSARDPLSGTNNEQFF	TGCAGTGCTAGAGATCCTCTTAGCGGGACCAACAATGAGCAGTTCTTC